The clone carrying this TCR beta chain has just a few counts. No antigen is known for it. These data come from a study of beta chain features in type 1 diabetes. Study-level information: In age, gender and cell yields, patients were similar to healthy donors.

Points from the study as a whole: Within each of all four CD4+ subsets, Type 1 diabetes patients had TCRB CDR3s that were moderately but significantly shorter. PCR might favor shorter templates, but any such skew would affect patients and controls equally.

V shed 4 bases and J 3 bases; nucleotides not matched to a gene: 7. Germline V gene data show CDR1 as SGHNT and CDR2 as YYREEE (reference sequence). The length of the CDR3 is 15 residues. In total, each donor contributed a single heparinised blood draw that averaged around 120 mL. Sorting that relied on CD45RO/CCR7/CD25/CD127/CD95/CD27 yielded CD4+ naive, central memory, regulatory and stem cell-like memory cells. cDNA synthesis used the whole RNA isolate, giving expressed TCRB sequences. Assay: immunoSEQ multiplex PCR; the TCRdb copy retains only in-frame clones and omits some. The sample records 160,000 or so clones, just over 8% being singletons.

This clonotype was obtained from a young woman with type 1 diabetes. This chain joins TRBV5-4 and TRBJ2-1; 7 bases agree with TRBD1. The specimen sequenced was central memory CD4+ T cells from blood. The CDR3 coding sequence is TGTGCCAGCAGCCACCAACAGGGGAACTACAATGAGCAGTTCTTC. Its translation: CASSHQQGNYNEQFF.